These T cell receptor beta chains were read from a single sample in a study of chemoradiotherapy in HPV16-positive cancers. The data were produced by immunoSEQ multiplex PCR, yet TCRdb's version contains in-frame clones alone and is incomplete. Among some 3,900 clones listed, about 88% were seen once. The sample was tumor tissue, taken from a patient who underwent chemoradiotherapy. These TCRs come from a human donor with HPV-associated anogenital cancer. The CDR3 runs from the conserved cysteine through the conserved F or W. The order of the fields is D gene, J gene, V gene, clone size, CDR3 protein, CDR3 DNA. D genes are given only for firm matches. Clone size is stated in some rows and not others, as once, few, many or a class when expanded.

TRBD2,TRBJ2-7,TRBV5-6,-,CASTLGGTASYEQYF,TGTGCCAGCACTTTGGGGGGGACGGCATCCTACGAGCAGTACTTC
-,TRBJ1-4,TRBV5-1,-,CASSLRIGDNEKLFF,TGCGCCAGCAGCTTGAGGATCGGGGATAATGAAAAACTGTTTTTT
-,TRBJ1-6,TRBV11-2,-,CASSRLPSSYNSPLHF,TGTGCCAGCAGCCGACTTCCGAGCTCCTATAATTCACCCCTCCACTTT
-,TRBJ1-1,TRBV5-1,-,CASSVGFRNTEAFF,TGCGCCAGCAGCGTGGGATTCCGGAACACTGAAGCTTTCTTT
-,TRBJ1-3,TRBV11-2,-,CASSLAHHSQSGNTIYF,TGTGCCAGCAGCTTAGCCCATCACAGTCAATCTGGAAACACCATATATTTT
-,TRBJ1-1,TRBV5-4,few,CASSLDLSGQNTEAFF,TGTGCCAGCAGTTTGGACCTTTCCGGACAGAACACTGAAGCTTTCTTT
TRBD1,TRBJ1-2,TRBV5-1,-,CASSWDSMAGYTF,TGCGCCAGCAGCTGGGACAGTATGGCTGGCTACACCTTC
TRBD1,TRBJ2-5,TRBV6-5,-,CASSPPTGGGKTQYF,TGTGCCAGCAGTCCCCCAACAGGGGGCGGAAAGACCCAGTACTTC
TRBD2,TRBJ2-1,TRBV10-3,-,CAISEPLAGGPHNEQFF,TGTGCCATCAGTGAGCCCCTAGCGGGAGGGCCTCACAATGAGCAGTTCTTC
-,TRBJ1-5,TRBV7-2,-,CASSLDLNQPQHF,TGTGCCAGCAGCTTAGACCTTAATCAGCCCCAGCATTTT
TRBD2,TRBJ2-1,TRBV28,-,CASSSGGSKVNEQFF,TGTGCCAGCAGTTCCGGCGGGAGTAAAGTCAATGAGCAGTTCTTC